One and the same sample provided the 26 T cell receptor delta chains below, sequenced in a study of delta chains in infants with herpesvirus infections. Reverse transcription of PBMC RNA used primers specific for the gamma and delta chains. TCRdb made new clone calls on the RT-PCR reads using CATT. Of roughly 370 delta-chain clones listed, roughly 67% are singletons. The source was peripheral blood, collected at time point 2 of longitudinal follow-up. All receptors derive from a human donor who was a Ugandan infant, either HIV-exposed or HIV-unexposed (not recorded which).

Points on this clone: A far larger clone is off by one base, so a read error is likely. The V call is TRDV1, the J call TRDJ1; a weak D match, TRDD3 (5 bases). The germline V and J ends were trimmed by 1 base and 0 bases, with 21 bases remaining between them. Germline assignment: CDR1 TSWWSYY and CDR2 QGS. The CDR3 consists of 19 residues. This CDR3 is CALGEQNHGWAPYTDKLIF. Here the CDR3 DNA reads TGTGCTCTTGGGGAACAGAACCACGGCTGGGCCCCGTACACCGATAAACTCATCTTT.

This clone is deemed hyperexpanded (1% or more). V usage is TRDV3 and J usage is TRDJ1; perhaps TRDD3 as D (6 bases). This CDR3 region has 14 residues. Germline loops: CDR1 TVYSNPD, CDR2 GDNSRS (reference sequence). The V and J ends lost 0 bases and 0 bases respectively, with 11 bases between them. The CDR3 spells CAFRGDLNTDKLIF. The CDR3 DNA follows: TGTGCCTTTAGGGGGGACCTAAACACCGATAAACTCATCTTT.

Concerning this clone itself: The amino acid sequence in TCRdb belongs to a much larger clone and departs from this DNA's translation at residue 9, likely a sequencing read error; the sequence shown is translated from the DNA. The chain couples TRDV3 to TRDJ3; TRDD3 aligns across 11 bases. Trimming cost V 4 bases and J 2 bases; bases outside gene matches: 40. This CDR3 is 28 amino acids long. The germline V gene has CDR1 TVYSNPD and CDR2 GDNSRS (reference sequence). The CDR3 sequence is CASRPSYESAGGYRARERGAWDTRQMFF. CDR3 nucleotide sequence: TGTGCCTCCCGGCCTTCCTACGAGTCCGCTGGGGGATACCGAGCTCGAGAGAGGGGGGCCTGGGACACCCGACAGATGTTTTTC.

In its sample, this clone was seen a few times. The likely explanation is a read error, given a far larger clone one base away. The gene calls are TRDV2 and TRDJ1; 8 nucleotides align to TRDD3. Unmatched junction bases numbered 4, after V lost 5 bases and J lost 0 bases. The CDR3 runs 14 residues. Germline values: CDR1 GEAIGNYY, CDR2 EKD. The CDR3 bases are TGTGCCTGTGTCATACTGGGGGACACCGATAAACTCATCTTT. Protein sequence: CACVILGDTDKLIF.

With regard to this clone: A far more abundant clone sits one base away, making this likely a read error. The chain couples TRDV1 to TRDJ1; 8 positions agree with TRDD2. This CDR3 has 22 amino acids. Trimming cost V 3 bases and J 0 bases; bases outside gene matches: 24. Germline assignment: CDR1 TSWWSYY and CDR2 QGS. The CDR3 loop is CALGDSALFLRALLMYTDKLIF. DNA of the CDR3: TGTGCTCTTGGGGACTCCGCTCTCTTCCTACGGGCTTTGTTAATGTACACCGATAAACTCATCTTT.

About this clone itself: It is likely a read error: a sequence one base away is far more abundant. The chain is built from TRDV1 and TRDJ1; D possibly corresponds to TRDD3 (5 bases). Per the germline V gene, CDR1 is TSWWSYY and CDR2 is QGS. The V end lost 1 base, the J end lost 3 bases, and 24 bases lay between the germline ends. The CDR3 covers 19 residues. The CDR3 loop is CALGEQNPGWAPYPDKLIF. DNA for the CDR3: TGTGCTCTTGGGGAACAGAACCCCGGCTGGGCCCCGTACCCCGATAAACTCATCTTT.

This clone qualifies as hyperexpanded. The chain joins TRDV1 to TRDJ1, with 7 nucleotides matching TRDD3. The V and J ends lost 1 base and 0 bases, in that order; junction bases with no gene match: 23. The CDR3 consists of 22 residues. CDR1 and CDR2 from the germline V gene are TSWWSYY and QGS. The CDR3 spells CALGEPRFIWGYGEGYTDKLIF. The CDR3 DNA sequence: TGTGCTCTTGGGGAACCCCGGTTCATCTGGGGATATGGGGAGGGGTACACCGATAAACTCATCTTT.

Concerning this clone: A far larger clone is one base from this, pointing to a likely read error. The chain employs TRDV2 and TRDJ1, with unresolved D. The CDR3 has 15 residues. Germline assignment: CDR1 GEAIGNYY and CDR2 EKD. In DNA, the CDR3 is TGTGCCAGTGACTCCCTCTCCATTTACACCGATAAACTCATCTTT. As protein: CASDSLSIYTDKLIF.

Note on this clone: A single base is all that separates this from a far larger clone, so a read error is likely. The chain has TRDV1 and TRDJ3, with D maybe TRDD2 (7 bases). Germline V lookup: CDR1 TSWWSYY, CDR2 QGS. CDR3 size: 22 residues. V dropped 1 base and J dropped 2 bases, with 24 bases sitting between them. The CDR3 DNA reads as TGTGCTCTTGGGGAACGGTCTTCCTATGGCAAGGGGGAACCCTGGGACACCCGACAGATGTTTTTC. This sequence encodes CALGERSSYGKGEPWDTRQMFF.

As concerns this clone: The likely explanation is a read error, given a far larger clone one base away. The sample has other DNA sequences that encode this CDR3 too. V usage is TRDV1 and J usage is TRDJ1; D may be TRDD3 (6 bases). Trimming pared 6 bases from V and 0 bases from J, leaving 14 bases between. In germline, CDR1 is TSWWSYY, CDR2 QGS. This CDR3 spans 15 amino acids. The CDR3: CALGEWGSNTDKLIF. For the CDR3, the DNA is TGTGCTCTTGGTGAGTGGGGGTCCAACACCGATAAACTCATCTTT.

In the case of this clone: A single base is all that separates this from a far larger clone, so a read error is likely. The same CDR3 arises from other DNA sequences in this sample as well. The rearrangement uses TRDV1 and TRDJ1; 9 bases fit TRDD2. The CDR3 length is 18 residues. Germline lookup yields CDR1 TSWWSYY and CDR2 QGS. V gave up 5 bases and J gave up 0 bases; unmatched junction bases: 13. In DNA form, the CDR3 reads TGTGCTCTTGGGCCTTCCTACAAGGTTGGAGATCACACCGATAAACTCATCTTT. It encodes CALGPSYKVGDHTDKLIF.

This clone showed up just a few times. Since a far larger clone is one base different, this is likely a read error. This sample includes further DNA sequences coding for the same CDR3. This chain joins TRDV1 and TRDJ1; weak D call: TRDD3 (5 bases). The V end was cut by 1 base, the J end by 0 bases, with 21 bases between. The CDR3 is made up of 19 amino acids. CDR1 is TSWWSYY and CDR2 is QGS in the germline V gene. The chain's CDR3 is CALGEQNPGWAPYTDKLIF. The CDR3, as DNA: TGTGCTCTTGGGGAACAGAACCCCGGCTGGGCCCCATACACCGATAAACTCATCTTT.

In this sample, this clone turned up once. TCRdb's listed protein matches a much larger clone and diverges from this DNA's translation at residues 5 and 9, likely through a read error; the protein shown comes from the DNA. The chain couples TRDV2 to TRDJ1; 11 nucleotides line up with TRDD3. The CDR3 extends over 23 amino acids. Trimming took 2 bases from V and 0 from J; bases not matched to a gene: 25. Germline V gene sequence: CDR1 GEAIGNYY, CDR2 EKD. The CDR3 nucleotides read TGTGCCTGTGACAACGGCCCAAAGCGCGGACTGGGGGATATGACATACTACACCGATAAACTCATCTTT. It codes for CACDNGPKRGLGDMTYYTDKLIF.

Note on this clone: TCRdb records a much larger clone's protein for this DNA, with a difference at residue 18 that likely arises from a read error; the protein given is the translation of the DNA. V gene TRAV23/DV6 combines with J gene TRDJ1, with 9 bases that match TRDD3. V gave up 0 bases and J gave up 8 bases; unmatched junction bases: 35. There are 23 residues in the CDR3. Germline-derived CDR1 and CDR2 are NTAFDY and IRPDVSE (reference sequence). This CDR3 reads CAASIASDPTLGDPPRVEAKLIF. DNA for the CDR3: TGTGCAGCAAGCATCGCTTCCGATCCTACGCTGGGGGATCCCCCCCGAGTAGAGGCCAAACTCATCTTT.

This clone was seen only once. TCRdb's protein for this DNA is that of a much larger clone and differs from the translation at residue 23, likely a read error; the protein shown is the DNA translation. The rearrangement links TRDV3 to TRDJ3, with TRDD3 identical over 11 bases. Germline V gene lookup returns CDR1 TVYSNPD and CDR2 GDNSRS (reference sequence). CDR3 length: 28 amino acids. Here the CDR3 reads CASRPSYEFAGGYRARERGAWDIRQMFF. DNA of the CDR3: TGTGCCTCCCGGCCTTCCTACGAGTTCGCTGGGGGATACCGAGCTCGAGAGAGGGGGGCCTGGGACATCCGACAGATGTTTTTC.

As regards this clone: A far bigger clonotype differs at one base, so this is likely a read error. V and J are TRDV2 and TRDJ1; D is possibly TRDD3 (5 bases). CDR1 is GEAIGNYY, CDR2 EKD, per germline. V lost 0 bases to trimming and J lost 4 bases, with 17 bases between them. The length of the CDR3 is 16 residues. The CDR3 reads CACDTVGGSYIDKLIF. The CDR3 region has the DNA TGTGCCTGTGACACCGTCGGGGGGTCGTACATCGATAAACTCATCTTT.

As for this clone: TCRdb's listed protein matches a much larger clone and diverges from this DNA's translation at residues 18 and 20, likely through a read error; the protein shown comes from the DNA. The chain joins TRDV1 to TRDJ2; 9 positions agree with TRDD3. Looked up from germline, CDR1 is TSWWSYY and CDR2 is QGS. The CDR3 extends over 23 amino acids. CDR3 DNA sequence: TGTGCTCTTGGGAAGGGTCCCTGGGGAGAAGCAGCCTGGGGGATTATCTTGCCAGCACACCTCTTCTTT. It codes for CALGKGPWGEAAWGIILPAHLFF.

On this clone itself: A single base is all that separates this from a far larger clone, so a read error is likely. Other nucleotide sequences from this sample produce the same CDR3. The J gene is TRDJ3, the V gene TRDV1; D assignment may be TRDD2 or TRDD3 (7 bases each). Germline V gene sequence: CDR1 TSWWSYY, CDR2 QGS. There are 22 residues in the CDR3. The CDR3 reads CALGERSSYGKGDPWDTRQMFF. CDR3 in DNA: TGTGCTCTTGGGGAACGGTCTTCCTATGGCAAGGGGGATCCCTGGGACACCCGTCAGATGTTTTTC.

Concerning this clone: A far larger clone is off by one base, so a read error is likely. V gene TRDV1 combines with J gene TRDJ1; a possible D gene is TRDD3 (6 bases). From germline, CDR1 is TSWWSYY and CDR2 QGS. The CDR3 has 15 amino acids. This CDR3 reads CALGEWGSNTYKLIF. CDR3 coding DNA: TGTGCTCTTGGGGAGTGGGGGTCCAACACCTATAAACTCATCTTT.

This clone showed up just once. TCRdb's entry gives the protein of a much larger clone, which mismatches this DNA's translation at residue 4, likely from a read error; the protein reported here is translated from the DNA. The rearrangement uses TRDV3 and TRDJ1, with D possibly TRDD3 on 6 matching bases. The V gene's germline CDR1 is TVYSNPD and CDR2 GDNSRS (reference sequence). This CDR3 region has 14 residues. V gave up 2 bases and J gave up 0 bases, with 13 bases separating them. The CDR3 reads CAFWGDLNTDKLIF. Here the CDR3 DNA reads TGTGCCTTTTGGGGGGACCTAAACACCGATAAACTCATCTTT.

By share of the sample, this clone is hyperexpanded. The sample contains more than one DNA sequence encoding this CDR3. This sequence joins TRAV23/DV6 and TRDJ1, with 7 bases aligning to TRDD3. The CDR3 covers 15 residues. Germline V gives CDR1 NTAFDY, CDR2 IRPDVSE (reference sequence). After removal of 1 base from V and 3 bases from J, the junction contained 9 bases not matched to a gene. The CDR3 nucleotides read TGTGCAGCAAGCCGGCGGATACGCGAGCCCGATAAACTCATCTTT. It specifies CAASRRIREPDKLIF. The complete variable domain, with remaining parts taken from reference TRAV23/DV6 and TRDJ1, reads QQQVKQSPQSLIVQKGGISIINCAYENTAFDYFPWYQQFPGKGPALLIAIRPDVSEKKEGRFTISFNKSAKQFSLHIMDSQPGDSATYFCAASRRIREPDKLIFGKGTRVTVEP.

A word on this clone: A far larger clone differs by one base, so this is likely a read error. Other DNA sequences from this sample encode an identical CDR3 as well. The chain uses TRDV1 and TRDJ1; 9 bases agree with TRDD3. CDR3 length equals 20 residues. With V trimmed by 6 bases and J by 3 bases, 23 bases remained unmatched. Germline V gene sequence: CDR1 TSWWSYY, CDR2 QGS. CDR3 in amino acids: CALGFPTGGPSLLSPDKLIF. The CDR3 nucleotides read TGTGCTCTTGGATTTCCTACTGGGGGACCCTCCTTATTGAGCCCCGATAAACTCATCTTT.

On this clone: The TCRdb record carries a much larger clone's protein, which differs from this DNA's translation at residue 11; a read error is the likely cause, and the protein listed here is the DNA translation. The genes are TRDV1 and TRDJ1; 7 bases map to TRDD2. Germline CDR1 and CDR2: TSWWSYY and QGS. The CDR3 has 22 amino acids. V lost 4 bases, J lost 0 bases, and 26 bases stayed unmatched. CDR3 in amino acids: CALGVPTPRGEIHLLYTDKLIF. In DNA, the CDR3 is TGTGCTCTTGGGGTTCCTACCCCCAGGGGCGAGATACACCTCCTGTACACCGATAAACTCATCTTT.

In this sample, this clone is hyperexpanded. The same CDR3 is also encoded by other DNA sequences in this sample. The chain combines TRDV2 with TRDJ1; 8 bases agree with TRDD3. V lost 4 bases and J lost 1; bases outside the gene matches: 28. The CDR3 runs to 22 residues. The V gene's germline CDR1 is GEAIGNYY and CDR2 EKD. CDR3 region: CACEIERYWGASIRRFTDKLIF. As DNA, the CDR3 is TGTGCCTGTGAGATTGAACGTTACTGGGGGGCCAGCATAAGGAGGTTCACCGATAAACTCATCTTT.

To note about this clone: This likely came from a read error, as a far larger clone is one base away. The chain is built from TRDV2 and TRDJ1, with D hard to call. This CDR3 spans 15 amino acids. The germline V gene has CDR1 GEAIGNYY and CDR2 EKD. V lost 3 bases, J lost 0 bases, and 13 bases lay in between. This CDR3 is CACDSRSIYTDKLIF. CDR3 bases: TGTGCCTGTGACTCCCGCTCCATTTACACCGATAAACTCATCTTT.

For this clone: Translating this DNA gives a protein that differs at residue 6 from the TCRdb one, which belongs to a much larger clone; a read error is likely, and the protein shown is this translation. The chain joins TRDV2 to TRDJ3; 11 bases line up with TRDD3. J gave up 2 bases and V 8 bases, and 40 bases lay outside the gene matches. Germline CDR1 reads GEAIGNYY; CDR2 reads EKD. The CDR3 spans 28 residues. This chain's CDR3 is CASRPPYEFAGGYRARERGAWDTRQMFF. CDR3 coding DNA: TGTGCCTCCCGGCCTCCCTACGAGTTCGCTGGGGGATACCGAGCTCGAGAGAGGGGGGCCTGGGACACCCGACAGATGTTTTTC.